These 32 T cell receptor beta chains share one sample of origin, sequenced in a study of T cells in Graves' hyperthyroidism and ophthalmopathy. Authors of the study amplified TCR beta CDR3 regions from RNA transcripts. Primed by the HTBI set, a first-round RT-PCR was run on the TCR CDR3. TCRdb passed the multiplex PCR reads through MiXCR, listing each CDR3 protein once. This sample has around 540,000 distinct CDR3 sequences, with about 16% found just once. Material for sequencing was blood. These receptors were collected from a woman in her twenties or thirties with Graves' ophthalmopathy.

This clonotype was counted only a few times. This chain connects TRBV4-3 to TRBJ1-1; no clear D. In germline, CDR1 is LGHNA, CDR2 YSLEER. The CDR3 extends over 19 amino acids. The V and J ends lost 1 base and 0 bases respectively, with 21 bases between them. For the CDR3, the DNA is TGCGCCAGCAGCCAAGTTGGAGGAGGGCCCGAAAGGCTGAACACTGAAGCTTTCTTT. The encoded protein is CASSQVGGGPERLNTEAFF.

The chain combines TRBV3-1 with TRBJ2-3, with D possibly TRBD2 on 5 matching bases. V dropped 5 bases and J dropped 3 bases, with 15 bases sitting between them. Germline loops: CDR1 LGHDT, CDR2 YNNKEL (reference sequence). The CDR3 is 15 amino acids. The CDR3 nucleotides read TGTGCCAGCAGCTCCTTCGCGCTAGCTACAGATACGCAGTATTTT. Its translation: CASSSFALATDTQYF.

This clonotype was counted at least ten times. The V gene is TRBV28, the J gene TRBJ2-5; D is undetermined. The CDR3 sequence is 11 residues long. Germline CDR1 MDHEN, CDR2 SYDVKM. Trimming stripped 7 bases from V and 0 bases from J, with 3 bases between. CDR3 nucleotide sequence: TGTGCCAGCAACAACCAAGAGACCCAGTACTTC. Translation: CASNNQETQYF.

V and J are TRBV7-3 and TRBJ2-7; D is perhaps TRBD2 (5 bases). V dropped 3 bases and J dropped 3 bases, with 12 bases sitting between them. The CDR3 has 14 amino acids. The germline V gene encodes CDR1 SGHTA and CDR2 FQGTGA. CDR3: CASSLLLRDYEQYF. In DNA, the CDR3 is TGTGCCAGCAGCTTGCTCCTCCGGGACTACGAGCAGTACTTC.

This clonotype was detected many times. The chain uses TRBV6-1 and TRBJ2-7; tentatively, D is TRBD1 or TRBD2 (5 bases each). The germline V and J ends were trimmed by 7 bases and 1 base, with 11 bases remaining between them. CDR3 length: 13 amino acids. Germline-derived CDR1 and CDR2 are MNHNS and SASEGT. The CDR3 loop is CASNGDRSYEQYF. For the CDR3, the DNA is TGTGCCAGCAACGGGGACCGATCCTACGAGCAGTACTTC.

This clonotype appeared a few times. CDR3 sequence reads: CASPNSYEQYF. Written as DNA, the CDR3 is TGTGCCAGCCCGAACAGCTACGAGCAGTACTTC. V is TRBV27 and J is TRBJ2-7, with D unclear. The V and J ends lost 8 bases and 3 bases respectively, with 8 bases between them. Germline CDR1 MNHEY, CDR2 SMNVEV (reference sequence). The CDR3 contains 11 residues.

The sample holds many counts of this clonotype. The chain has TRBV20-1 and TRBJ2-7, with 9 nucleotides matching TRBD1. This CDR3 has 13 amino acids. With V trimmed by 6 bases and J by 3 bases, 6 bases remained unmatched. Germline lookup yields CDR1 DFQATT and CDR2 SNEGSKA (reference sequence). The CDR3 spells CSASKGQGYEQYF. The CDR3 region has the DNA TGCAGTGCGTCGAAGGGACAGGGCTACGAGCAGTACTTC.

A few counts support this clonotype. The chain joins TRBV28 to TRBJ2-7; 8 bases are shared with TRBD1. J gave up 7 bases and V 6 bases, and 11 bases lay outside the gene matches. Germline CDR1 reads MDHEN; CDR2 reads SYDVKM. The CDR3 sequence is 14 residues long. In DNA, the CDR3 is TGTGCCAGCAGGGACAGGGTTAAGGAGTTGGAGCAGTACTTC. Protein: CASRDRVKELEQYF.

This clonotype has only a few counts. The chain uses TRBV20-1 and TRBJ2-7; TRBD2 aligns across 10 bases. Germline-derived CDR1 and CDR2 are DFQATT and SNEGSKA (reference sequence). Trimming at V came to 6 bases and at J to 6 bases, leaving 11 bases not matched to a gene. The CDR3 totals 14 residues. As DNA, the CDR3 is TGCAGTGCCCTCTCCCTAGCGGGAGAAGGCGAGCAGTACTTC. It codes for CSALSLAGEGEQYF.

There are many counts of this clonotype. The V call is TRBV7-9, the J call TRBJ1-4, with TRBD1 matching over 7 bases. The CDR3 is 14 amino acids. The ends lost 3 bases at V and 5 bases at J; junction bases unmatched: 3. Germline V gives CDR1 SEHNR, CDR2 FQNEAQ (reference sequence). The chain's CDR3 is CASSFRQGNEKLFF. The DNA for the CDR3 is TGTGCCAGCAGCTTTAGACAGGGAAATGAAAAACTGTTTTTT.

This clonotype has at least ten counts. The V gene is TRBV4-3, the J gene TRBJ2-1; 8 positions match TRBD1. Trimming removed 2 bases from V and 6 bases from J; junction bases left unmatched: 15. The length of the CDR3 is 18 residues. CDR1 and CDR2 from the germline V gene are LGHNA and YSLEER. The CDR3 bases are TGCGCCAGCAGCCAACTTGTTCTTGGCCAGGGGGCTTTCAATGAGCAGTTCTTC. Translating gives CASSQLVLGQGAFNEQFF.

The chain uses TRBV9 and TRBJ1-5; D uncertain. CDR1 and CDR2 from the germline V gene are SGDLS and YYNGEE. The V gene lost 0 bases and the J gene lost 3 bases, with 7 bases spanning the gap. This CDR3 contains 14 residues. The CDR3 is CASSVGGANQPQHF. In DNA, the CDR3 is TGTGCCAGCAGCGTAGGTGGAGCCAATCAGCCCCAGCATTTT.

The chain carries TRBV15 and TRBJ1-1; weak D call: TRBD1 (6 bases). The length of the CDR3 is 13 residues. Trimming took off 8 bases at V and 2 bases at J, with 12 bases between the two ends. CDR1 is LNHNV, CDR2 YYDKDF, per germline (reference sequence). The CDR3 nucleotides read TGTGCCACCGAAGACAGGAGAAACACTGAAGCTTTCTTT. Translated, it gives CATEDRRNTEAFF.

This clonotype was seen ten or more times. The chain's CDR3 is CASSSGTGAEAFF. The CDR3 DNA reads TGTGCCAGCAGCTCAGGGACAGGGGCGGAAGCTTTCTTT. This chain links TRBV7-3 with TRBJ1-1, with 10 positions matching TRBD1. The germline V gene has CDR1 SGHTA and CDR2 FQGTGA. With V trimmed by 4 bases and J by 8 bases, 4 bases remained unmatched. The CDR3 totals 13 residues.

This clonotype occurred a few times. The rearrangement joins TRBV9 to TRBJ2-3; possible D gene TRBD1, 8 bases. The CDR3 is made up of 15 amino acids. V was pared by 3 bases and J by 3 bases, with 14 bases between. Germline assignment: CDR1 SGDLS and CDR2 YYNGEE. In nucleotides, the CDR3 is TGTGCCAGCAGCGCCCAACAGGGGGGGACAGATACGCAGTATTTT. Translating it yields CASSAQQGGTDTQYF. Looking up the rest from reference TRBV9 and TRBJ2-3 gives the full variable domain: DSGVTQTPKHLITATGQRVTLRCSPRSGDLSVYWYQQSLDQGLQFLIQYYNGEERAKGNILERFSAQQFPDLHSELNLSSLELGDSALYFCASSAQQGGTDTQYFGPGTRLTVL.

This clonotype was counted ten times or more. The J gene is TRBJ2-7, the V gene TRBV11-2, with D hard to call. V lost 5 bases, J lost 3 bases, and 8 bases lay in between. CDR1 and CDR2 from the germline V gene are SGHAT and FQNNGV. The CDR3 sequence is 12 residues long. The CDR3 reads CASSMFGYEQYF. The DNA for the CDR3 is TGTGCCAGCAGCATGTTTGGCTACGAGCAGTACTTC.

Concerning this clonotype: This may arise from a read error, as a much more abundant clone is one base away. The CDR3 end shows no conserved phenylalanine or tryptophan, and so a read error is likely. The CDR3 region is CASRPLIAGVTGSYNEQFS. The CDR3 coding sequence is TGTGCCAGCAGGCCTCTGATAGCGGGAGTAACAGGTTCCTACAATGAGCAGTTCTCC. The chain joins TRBV27 to TRBJ2-1; 9 bases agree with TRBD2. CDR1 is MNHEY, CDR2 SMNVEV, per germline (reference sequence). V dropped 6 bases and J dropped 1; count of bases not matched to a gene: 16. The CDR3 has 19 amino acids.

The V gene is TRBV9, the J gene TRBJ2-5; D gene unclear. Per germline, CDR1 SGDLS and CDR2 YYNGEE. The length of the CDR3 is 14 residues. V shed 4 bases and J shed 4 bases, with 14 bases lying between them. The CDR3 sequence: CASSSGPALETQYF. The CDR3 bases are TGTGCCAGCAGCTCAGGACCGGCCCTAGAGACCCAGTACTTC.

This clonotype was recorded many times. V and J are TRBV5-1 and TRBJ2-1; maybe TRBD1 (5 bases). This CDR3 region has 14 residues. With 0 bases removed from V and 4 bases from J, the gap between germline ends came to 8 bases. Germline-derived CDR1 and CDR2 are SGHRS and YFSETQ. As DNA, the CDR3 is TGCGCCAGCAGCTTGGGACAGCTTTACAATGAGCAGTTCTTC. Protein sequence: CASSLGQLYNEQFF.

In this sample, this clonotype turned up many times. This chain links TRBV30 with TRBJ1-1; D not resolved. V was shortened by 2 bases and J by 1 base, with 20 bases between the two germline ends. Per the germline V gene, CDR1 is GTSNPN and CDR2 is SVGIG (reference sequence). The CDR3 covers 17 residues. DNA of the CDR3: TGTGCCTGGAGTAAAATGTTGGGAGGAAGGCCGAACACTGAAGCTTTCTTT. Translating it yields CAWSKMLGGRPNTEAFF.

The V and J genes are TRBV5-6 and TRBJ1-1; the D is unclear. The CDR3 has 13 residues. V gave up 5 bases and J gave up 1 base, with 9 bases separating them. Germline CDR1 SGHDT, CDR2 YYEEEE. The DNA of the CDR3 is TGTGCCAGCAGTGTCTTCGGGAACACTGAAGCTTTCTTT. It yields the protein CASSVFGNTEAFF.

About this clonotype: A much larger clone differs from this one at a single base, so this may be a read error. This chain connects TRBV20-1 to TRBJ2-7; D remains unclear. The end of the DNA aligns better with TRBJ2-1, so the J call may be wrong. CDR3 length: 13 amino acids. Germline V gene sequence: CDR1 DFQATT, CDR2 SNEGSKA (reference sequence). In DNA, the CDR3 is TGCAGTGCTAGGGCAGTGAGCTCCTACGAGCAGTTCTTC. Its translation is CSARAVSSYEQFF.

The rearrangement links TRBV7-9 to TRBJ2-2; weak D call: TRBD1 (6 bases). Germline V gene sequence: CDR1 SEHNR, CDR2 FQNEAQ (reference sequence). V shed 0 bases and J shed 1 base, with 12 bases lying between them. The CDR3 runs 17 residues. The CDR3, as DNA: TGTGCCAGCAGCTTAGCTTGGACAGAGGAGAACACCGGGGAGCTGTTTTTT. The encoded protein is CASSLAWTEENTGELFF.

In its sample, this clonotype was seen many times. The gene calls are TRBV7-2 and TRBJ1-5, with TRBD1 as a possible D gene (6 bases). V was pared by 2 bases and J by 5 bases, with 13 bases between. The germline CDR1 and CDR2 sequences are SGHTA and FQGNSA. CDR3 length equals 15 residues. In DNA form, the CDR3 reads TGTGCCAGCAGCTTAAATCTCGGGGGCTATCAGCCCCAGCATTTT. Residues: CASSLNLGGYQPQHF.

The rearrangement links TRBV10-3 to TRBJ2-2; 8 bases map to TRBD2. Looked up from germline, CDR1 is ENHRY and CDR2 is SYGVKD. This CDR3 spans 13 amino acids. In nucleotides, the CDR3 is TGTGTCACCGGGAGGGAGAACACCGGGGAGCTGTTTTTT. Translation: CVTGRENTGELFF.

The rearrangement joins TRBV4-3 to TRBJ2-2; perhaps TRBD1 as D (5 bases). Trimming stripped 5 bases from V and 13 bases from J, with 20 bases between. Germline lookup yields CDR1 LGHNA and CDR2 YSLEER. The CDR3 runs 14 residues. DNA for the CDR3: TGCGCCAGCAGCAACCCTATTAGGGGAAATTTGCTGTTTTTT. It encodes CASSNPIRGNLLFF.

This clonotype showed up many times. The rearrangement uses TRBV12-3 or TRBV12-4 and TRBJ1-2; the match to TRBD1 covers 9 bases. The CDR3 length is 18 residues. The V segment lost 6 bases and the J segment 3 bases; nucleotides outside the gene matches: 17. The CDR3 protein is CASSLSGGQGRGDYGYTF. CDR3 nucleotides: TGTGCCAGCAGCCTCTCCGGTGGACAGGGGAGGGGTGACTATGGCTACACCTTC.

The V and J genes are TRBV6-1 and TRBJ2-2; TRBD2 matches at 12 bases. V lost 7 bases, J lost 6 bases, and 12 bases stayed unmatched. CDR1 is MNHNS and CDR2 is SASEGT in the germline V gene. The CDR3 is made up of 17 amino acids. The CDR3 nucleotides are TGTGCCAGCACTCTAGCGGGAGGGCCGAGATCCTCCGGGGAGCTGTTTTTT. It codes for CASTLAGGPRSSGELFF.

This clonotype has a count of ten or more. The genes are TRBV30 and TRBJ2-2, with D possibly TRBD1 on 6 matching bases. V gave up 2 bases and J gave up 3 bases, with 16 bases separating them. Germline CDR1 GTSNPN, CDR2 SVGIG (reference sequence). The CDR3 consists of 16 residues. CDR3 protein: CAWSPTADRYTGELFF. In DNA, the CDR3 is TGTGCCTGGAGTCCAACCGCCGACAGGTACACCGGGGAGCTGTTTTTT. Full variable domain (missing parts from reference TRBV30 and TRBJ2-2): SQTIHQWPATLVQPVGSPLSLECTVEGTSNPNLYWYRQAAGRGLQLLFYSVGIGQISSEVPQNLSASRPQDRQFILSSKKLLLSDSGFYLCAWSPTADRYTGELFFGEGSRLTVL.

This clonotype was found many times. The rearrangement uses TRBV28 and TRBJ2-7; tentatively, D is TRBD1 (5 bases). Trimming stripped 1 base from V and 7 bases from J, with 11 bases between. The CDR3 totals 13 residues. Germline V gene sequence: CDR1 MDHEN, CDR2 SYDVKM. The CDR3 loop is CASSLFDSIEQYF. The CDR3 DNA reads TGTGCCAGCAGTTTATTCGACAGTATTGAGCAGTACTTC.

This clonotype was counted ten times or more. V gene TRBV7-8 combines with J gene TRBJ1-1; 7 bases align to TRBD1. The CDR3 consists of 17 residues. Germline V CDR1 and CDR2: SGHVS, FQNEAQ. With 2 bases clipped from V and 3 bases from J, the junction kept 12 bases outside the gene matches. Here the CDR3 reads CASSLSRQGRSDTEAFF. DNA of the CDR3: TGTGCCAGCAGCTTAAGCCGACAGGGAAGATCCGACACTGAAGCTTTCTTT. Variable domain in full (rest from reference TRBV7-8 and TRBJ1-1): GAGVSQSPRYKVAKRGQDVALRCDPISGHVSLFWYQQALGQGPEFLTYFQNEAQLDKSGLPSDRFFAERPEGSVSTLKIQRTQQEDSAVYLCASSLSRQGRSDTEAFFGQGTRLTVV.

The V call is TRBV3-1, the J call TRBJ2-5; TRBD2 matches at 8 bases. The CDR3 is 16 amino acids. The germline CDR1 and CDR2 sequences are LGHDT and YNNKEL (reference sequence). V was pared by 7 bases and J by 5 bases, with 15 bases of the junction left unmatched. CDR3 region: CASNKGLGARGETQYF. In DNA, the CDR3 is TGTGCCAGCAATAAGGGACTAGGGGCCCGGGGGGAGACCCAGTACTTC.